This T cell receptor (beta chain) originates from a study of Graves' ophthalmopathy and Graves' hyperthyroidism. The length of the CDR3 is 15 residues. Trimming pared 0 bases from V and 4 bases from J, leaving 15 bases between. Germline assignment: CDR1 DFQATT and CDR2 SNEGSKA (reference sequence). RNA served as the template for amplifying TCR beta CDR3 regions. After a first-round RT-PCR with HTBI primers, a second-round multiplex PCR was run. TCRdb independently ran MiXCR on the multiplex PCR reads; one entry per CDR3 protein. Of roughly 700,000 distinct CDR3 sequences listed, around 40% are singletons. This clonotype was seen many times. Every ophthalmopathy donor presented moderate-to-severe activity, CAS ≥3, NOSPECS ≥4 and duration under 3 months. PBMCs were density-gradient isolated from about 9.6 ml fresh blood.

Material for sequencing was peripheral blood. The clonotype originates from an adult man with Graves' ophthalmopathy. The chain has TRBV20-1 and TRBJ1-1, with TRBD1 as a possible D gene (5 bases). CDR3 region: CSARDGGVRSTEAFF. For the CDR3, the DNA is TGCAGTGCTAGAGATGGAGGGGTAAGGAGCACTGAAGCTTTCTTT.